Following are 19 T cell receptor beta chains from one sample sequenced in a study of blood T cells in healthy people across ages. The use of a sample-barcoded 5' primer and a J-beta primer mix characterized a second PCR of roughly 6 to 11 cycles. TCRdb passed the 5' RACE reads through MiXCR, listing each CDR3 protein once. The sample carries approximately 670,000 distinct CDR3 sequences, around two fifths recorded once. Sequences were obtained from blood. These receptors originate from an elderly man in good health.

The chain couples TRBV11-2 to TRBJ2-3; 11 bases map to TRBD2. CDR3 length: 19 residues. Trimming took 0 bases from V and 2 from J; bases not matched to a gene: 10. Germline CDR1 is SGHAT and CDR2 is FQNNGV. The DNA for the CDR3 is TGTGCCAGCAGCTTAGAAAGGCTAGCGGGGGGCTCCCCCACAGATACGCAGTATTTT. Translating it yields CASSLERLAGGSPTDTQYF.

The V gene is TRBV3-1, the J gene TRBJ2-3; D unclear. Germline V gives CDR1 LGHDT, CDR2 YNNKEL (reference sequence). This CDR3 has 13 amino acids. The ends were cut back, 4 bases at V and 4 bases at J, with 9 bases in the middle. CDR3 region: CASSLRSADTQYF. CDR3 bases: TGTGCCAGCAGCCTTCGATCAGCAGATACGCAGTATTTT.

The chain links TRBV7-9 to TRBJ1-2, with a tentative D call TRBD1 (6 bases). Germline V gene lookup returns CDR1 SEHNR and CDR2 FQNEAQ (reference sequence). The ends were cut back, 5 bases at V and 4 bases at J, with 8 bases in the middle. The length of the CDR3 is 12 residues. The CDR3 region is CASSAQGYGYTF. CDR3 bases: TGTGCCAGCAGCGCACAGGGCTATGGCTACACCTTC.

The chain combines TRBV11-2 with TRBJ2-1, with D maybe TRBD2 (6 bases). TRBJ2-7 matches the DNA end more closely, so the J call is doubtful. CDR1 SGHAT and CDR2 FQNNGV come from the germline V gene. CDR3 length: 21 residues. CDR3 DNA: TGTGCCAGCAGCTTAGGTTATCGCGGGGAGCCCCGCCGTGGCTCCTACAATGAGCAGTACTTC. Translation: CASSLGYRGEPRRGSYNEQYF.

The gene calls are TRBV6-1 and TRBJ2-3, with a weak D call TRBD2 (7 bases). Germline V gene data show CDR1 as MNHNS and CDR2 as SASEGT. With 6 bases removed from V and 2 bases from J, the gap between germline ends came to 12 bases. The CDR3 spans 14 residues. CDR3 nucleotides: TGTGCCAGCAGGGCGGCGGGGGCCACAGATACGCAGTATTTT. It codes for CASRAAGATDTQYF.

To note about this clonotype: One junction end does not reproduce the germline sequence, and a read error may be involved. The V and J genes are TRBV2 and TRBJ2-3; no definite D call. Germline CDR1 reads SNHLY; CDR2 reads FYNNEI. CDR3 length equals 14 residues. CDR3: CASSESWSTETQYF. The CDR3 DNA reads TGTGCCAGCAGTGAAAGTTGGAGCACAGAGACGCAGTATTTT.

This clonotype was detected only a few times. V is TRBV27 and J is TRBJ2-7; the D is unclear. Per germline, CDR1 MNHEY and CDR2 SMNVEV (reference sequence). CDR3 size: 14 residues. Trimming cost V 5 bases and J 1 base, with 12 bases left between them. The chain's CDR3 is CASSAAGTSYEQYF. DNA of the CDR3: TGTGCCAGCAGTGCCGCAGGAACATCCTACGAGCAGTACTTC.

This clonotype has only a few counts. CDR3 residues: CAISSSGTANYGYTF. As DNA, the CDR3 is TGTGCCATCAGTTCTTCCGGGACAGCTAACTATGGCTACACCTTC. The chain joins TRBV10-3 to TRBJ1-2; 7 nucleotides agree with TRBD1. V trimming: 5 bases; J trimming: 0 bases; junction bases outside the gene matches: 6. The CDR3 has 15 amino acids. Looked up from germline, CDR1 is ENHRY and CDR2 is SYGVKD.

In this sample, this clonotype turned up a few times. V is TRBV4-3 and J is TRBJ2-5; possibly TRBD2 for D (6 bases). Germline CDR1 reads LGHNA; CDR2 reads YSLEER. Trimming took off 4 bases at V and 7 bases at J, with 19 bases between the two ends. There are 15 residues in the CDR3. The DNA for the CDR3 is TGCGCCAGCAGCCCGAGGGGCGGGGCCTTTGGGACCCAGTACTTC. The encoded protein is CASSPRGGAFGTQYF.

The chain's CDR3 is CSASKMGTSSYGYTF. The CDR3 nucleotides read TGCAGTGCTAGTAAGATGGGGACCTCCAGTTATGGCTACACCTTC. This rearrangement joins TRBV20-1 to TRBJ1-2, with a weak D call TRBD1 (5 bases). CDR1 DFQATT and CDR2 SNEGSKA come from the germline V gene (reference sequence). The CDR3 consists of 15 residues. Deletions cut 3 bases from V and 5 bases from J, with 19 bases between.

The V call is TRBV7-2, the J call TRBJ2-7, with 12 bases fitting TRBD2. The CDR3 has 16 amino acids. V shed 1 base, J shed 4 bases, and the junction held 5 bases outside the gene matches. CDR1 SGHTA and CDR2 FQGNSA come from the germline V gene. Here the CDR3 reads CASSLEASGRAYEQYF. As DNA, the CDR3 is TGTGCCAGCAGCTTAGAGGCTAGCGGGAGGGCGTACGAGCAGTACTTC. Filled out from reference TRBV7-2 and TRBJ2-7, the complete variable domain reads GAGVSQSPSNKVTEKGKDVELRCDPISGHTALYWYRQSLGQGLEFLIYFQGNSAPDKSGLPSDRFSAERTGGSVSTLTIQRTQQEDSAVYLCASSLEASGRAYEQYFGPGTRLTVT.

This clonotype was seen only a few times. The CDR3 nucleotides are TGTGCCAGCAGCGAGGGACGGTTAGAGACCCAGTACTTC. This sequence encodes CASSEGRLETQYF. The chain uses TRBV11-2 and TRBJ2-5; D tentatively fits TRBD1 or TRBD2 (5 bases each). CDR3 length: 13 residues. Trimming shortened V by 5 bases and J by 4 bases, and 11 bases separated the two germline ends. The germline V gene encodes CDR1 SGHAT and CDR2 FQNNGV. Supplemented by reference TRBV11-2 and TRBJ2-5, the full variable domain reads EAGVAQSPRYKIIEKRQSVAFWCNPISGHATLYWYQQILGQGPKLLIQFQNNGVVDDSQLPKDRFSAERLKGVDSTLKIQPAKLEDSAVYLCASSEGRLETQYFGPGTRLLVL.

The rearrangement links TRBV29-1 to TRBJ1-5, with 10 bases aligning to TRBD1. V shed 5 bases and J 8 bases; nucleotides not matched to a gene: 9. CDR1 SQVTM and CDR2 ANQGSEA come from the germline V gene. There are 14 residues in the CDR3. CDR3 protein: CSVRGQGTREPQHF. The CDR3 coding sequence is TGCAGCGTTAGGGGACAGGGGACGAGGGAGCCCCAGCATTTT.

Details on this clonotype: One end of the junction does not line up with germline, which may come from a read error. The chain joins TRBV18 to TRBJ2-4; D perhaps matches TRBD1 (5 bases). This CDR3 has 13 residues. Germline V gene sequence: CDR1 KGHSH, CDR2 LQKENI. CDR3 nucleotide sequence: TGTGCCAGCTTCCCGACAGCGCAAGAGACCCAGTCCTTC. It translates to CASFPTAQETQSF.

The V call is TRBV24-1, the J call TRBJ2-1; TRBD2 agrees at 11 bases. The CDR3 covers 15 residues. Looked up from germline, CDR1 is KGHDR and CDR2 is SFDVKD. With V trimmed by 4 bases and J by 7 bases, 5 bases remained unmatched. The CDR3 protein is CATSDPSGGLNEQFF. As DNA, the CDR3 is TGTGCCACCAGTGACCCTAGCGGGGGGCTTAATGAGCAGTTCTTC.

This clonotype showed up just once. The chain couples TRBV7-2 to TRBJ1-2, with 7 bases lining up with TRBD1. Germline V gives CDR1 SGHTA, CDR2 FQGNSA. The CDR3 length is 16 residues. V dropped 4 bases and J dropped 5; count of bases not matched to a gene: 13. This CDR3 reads CASSSGTAKASYGYTF. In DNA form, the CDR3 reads TGTGCCAGCAGCTCCGGGACAGCAAAAGCCTCTTATGGCTACACCTTC.

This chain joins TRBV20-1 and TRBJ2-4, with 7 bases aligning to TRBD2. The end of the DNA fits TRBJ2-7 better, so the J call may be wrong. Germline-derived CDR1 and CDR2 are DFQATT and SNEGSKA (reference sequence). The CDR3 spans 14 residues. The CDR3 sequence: CSARGGGGSHEQYF. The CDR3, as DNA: TGCAGTGCTAGAGGAGGAGGCGGGAGCCACGAGCAGTACTTC.

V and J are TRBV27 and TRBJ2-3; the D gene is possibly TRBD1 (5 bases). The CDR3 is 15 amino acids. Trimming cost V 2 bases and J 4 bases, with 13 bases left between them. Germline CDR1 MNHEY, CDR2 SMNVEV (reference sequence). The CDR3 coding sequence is TGTGCCAGCAGTTTAGAAGGGAAAGGGGCAGATACGCAGTATTTT. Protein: CASSLEGKGADTQYF.

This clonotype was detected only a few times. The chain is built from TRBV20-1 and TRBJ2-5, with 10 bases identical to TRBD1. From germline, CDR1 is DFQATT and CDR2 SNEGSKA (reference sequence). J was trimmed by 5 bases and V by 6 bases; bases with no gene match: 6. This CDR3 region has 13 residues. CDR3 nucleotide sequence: TGCAGTGCGAGGATGGACAGGGGGGAGACCCAGTACTTC. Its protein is CSARMDRGETQYF.